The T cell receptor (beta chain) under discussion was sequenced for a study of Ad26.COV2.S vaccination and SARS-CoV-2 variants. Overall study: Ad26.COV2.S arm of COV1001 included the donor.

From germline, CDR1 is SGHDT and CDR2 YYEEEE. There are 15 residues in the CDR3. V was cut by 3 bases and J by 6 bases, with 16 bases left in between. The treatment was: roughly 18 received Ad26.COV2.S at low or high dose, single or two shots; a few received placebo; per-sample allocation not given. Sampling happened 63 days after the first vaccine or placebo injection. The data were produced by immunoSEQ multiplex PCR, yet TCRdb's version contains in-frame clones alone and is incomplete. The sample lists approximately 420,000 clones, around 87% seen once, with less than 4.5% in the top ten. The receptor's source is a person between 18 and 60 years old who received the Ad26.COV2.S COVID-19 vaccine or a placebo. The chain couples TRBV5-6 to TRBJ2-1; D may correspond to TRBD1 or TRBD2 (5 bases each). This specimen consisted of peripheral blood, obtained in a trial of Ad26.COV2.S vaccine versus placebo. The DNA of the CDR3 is TGTGCCAGCAGCTCCGGGACCTGGGGGAGCAATGAGCAGTTCTTC. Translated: CASSSGTWGSNEQFF. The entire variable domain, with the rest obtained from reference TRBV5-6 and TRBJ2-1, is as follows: DAGVTQSPTHLIKTRGQQVTLRCSPKSGHDTVSWYQQALGQGPQFIFQYYEEEERQRGNFPDRFSGHQFPNYSSELNVNALLLGDSALYLCASSSGTWGSNEQFFGPGTRLTVL.